This T cell receptor (beta chain) was sequenced in a study of T cells and Merkel cell carcinoma outcomes. Overall study findings and caveats: In Merkel cell carcinoma, repertoire and T-cell density reportedly predicted outcomes.

The method was immunoSEQ multiplex PCR; TCRdb's version includes in-frame clones alone and lacks a portion of them. Among about 15,000 clones listed, 80% to 90% were seen once. CDR1 SGHNT and CDR2 YENEEA come from the germline V gene. The V end was cut by 1 base, the J end by 9 bases, with 13 bases between. This CDR3 region has 13 residues. A word on this clone: Its antigen is unidentified.

The sequencing input was tumor tissue from Merkel cell carcinoma. The chain carries TRBV11-3 and TRBJ2-7; D gene unclear. This sequence originates from a human donor with Merkel cell carcinoma. The CDR3 here is CASSLGQNLVQYF. The CDR3 DNA reads as TGTGCCAGCAGCTTAGGGCAGAACTTGGTGCAGTACTTC.